This T cell receptor (beta chain) was recorded in a study of control samples from healthy donors and cancer patients. This clone was observed once. Sequenced by immunoSEQ multiplex PCR; TCRdb stores in-frame clones only, minus some. The table includes approximately 140,000 clones, about 89% detected once. Germline CDR1 is MDHEN and CDR2 is SYDVKM. The CDR3 runs 13 residues. V gave up 2 bases and J gave up 0 bases, with 3 bases separating them. The clonotype comes from a man younger than 35 in good health. What was sequenced was blood. V is TRBV28 and J is TRBJ2-3; the D is unclear. The CDR3: CASSLPSTDTQYF. The DNA for the CDR3 is TGTGCCAGCAGTTTACCTAGCACAGATACGCAGTATTTT.